These 2 T cell receptor beta chains were sequenced from one sample in a study of shared clonotypes between healthy human individuals. The data were produced by immunoSEQ multiplex PCR, yet TCRdb's version contains in-frame clones alone and is incomplete. In the table there are 2,500,000 or so clones, just under 95% of which are singletons. Sequencing used naive CD4+ T cells from PBMCs. Described subset: CD45RA+ positively selected. The receptor source for this set is a man younger than 35 in good health. Some clones in this sample may be carry-over from other donors' samples.

The chain recombines TRBV28 with TRBJ1-5, with D hard to call. CDR1 is MDHEN and CDR2 is SYDVKM in the germline V gene. Trimming took 4 bases from V and 1 from J, leaving 11 bases between them. The CDR3 length is 15 residues. CDR3 DNA: TGTGCCAGCAGTTCAGGTGATAGGAGCAATCAGCCCCAGCATTTT. Translated: CASSSGDRSNQPQHF. The full variable domain, its missing parts supplied by reference TRBV28 and TRBJ1-5, is DVKVTQSSRYLVKRTGEKVFLECVQDMDHENMFWYRQDPGLGLRLIYFSYDVKMKEKGDIPEGYSVSREKKERFSLILESASTNQTSMYLCASSSGDRSNQPQHFGDGTRLSIL.

The chain carries TRBV27 and TRBJ1-4; tentative D call: TRBD1 (5 bases). Germline-derived CDR1 and CDR2 are MNHEY and SMNVEV (reference sequence). This CDR3 is 17 amino acids long. The V end lost 3 bases, the J end lost 2 bases, and 16 bases lay between the germline ends. CDR3: CASSFRQRSVTNEKLFF. The CDR3 DNA reads as TGTGCCAGCAGTTTTAGACAGCGGAGTGTTACTAATGAAAAACTGTTTTTT. The full variable domain, with the rest looked up from reference TRBV27 and TRBJ1-4, is EAQVTQNPRYLITVTGKKLTVTCSQNMNHEYMSWYRQDPGLGLRQIYYSMNVEVTDKGDVPEGYKVSRKEKRNFPLILESPSPNQTSLYFCASSFRQRSVTNEKLFFGSGTQLSVL.